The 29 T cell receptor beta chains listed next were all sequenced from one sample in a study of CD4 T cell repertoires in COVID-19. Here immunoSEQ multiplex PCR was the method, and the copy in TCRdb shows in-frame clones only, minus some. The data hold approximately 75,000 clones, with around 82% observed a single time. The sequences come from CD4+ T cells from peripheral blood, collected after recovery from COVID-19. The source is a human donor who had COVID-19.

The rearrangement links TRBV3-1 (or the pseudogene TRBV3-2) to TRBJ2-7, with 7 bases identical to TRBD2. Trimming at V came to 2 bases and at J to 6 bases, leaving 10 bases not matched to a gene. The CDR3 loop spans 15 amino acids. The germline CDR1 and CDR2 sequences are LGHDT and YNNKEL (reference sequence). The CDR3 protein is CASSQTRGGAGEQYF. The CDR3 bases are TGTGCCAGCAGCCAAACCCGGGGAGGGGCCGGCGAGCAGTACTTC.

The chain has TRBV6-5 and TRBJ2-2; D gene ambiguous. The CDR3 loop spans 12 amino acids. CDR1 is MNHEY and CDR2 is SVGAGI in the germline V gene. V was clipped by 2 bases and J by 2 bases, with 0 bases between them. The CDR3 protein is CASSYNTGELFF. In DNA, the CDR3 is TGTGCCAGCAGTTACAACACCGGGGAGCTGTTTTTT.

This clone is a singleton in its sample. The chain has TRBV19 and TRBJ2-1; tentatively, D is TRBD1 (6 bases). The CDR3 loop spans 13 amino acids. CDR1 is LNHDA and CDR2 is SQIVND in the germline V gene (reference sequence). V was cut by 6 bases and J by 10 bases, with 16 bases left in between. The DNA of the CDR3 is TGTGCCAGTAGGCCGCAGGGTACAGGGGAGCAGTTCTTC. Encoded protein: CASRPQGTGEQFF. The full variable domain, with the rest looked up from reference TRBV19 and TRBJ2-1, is DGGITQSPKYLFRKEGQNVTLSCEQNLNHDAMYWYRQDPGQGLRLIYYSQIVNDFQKGDIAEGYSVSREKKESFPLTVTSAQKNPTAFYLCASRPQGTGEQFFGPGTRLTVL.

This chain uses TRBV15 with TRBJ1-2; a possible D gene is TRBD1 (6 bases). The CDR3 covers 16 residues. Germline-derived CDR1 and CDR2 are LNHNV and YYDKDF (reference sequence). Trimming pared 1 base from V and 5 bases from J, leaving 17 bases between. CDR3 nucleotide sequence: TGTGCCACCAGCAGAGGAAACACAGGGAAGAGGTATGGCTACACCTTC. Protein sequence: CATSRGNTGKRYGYTF.

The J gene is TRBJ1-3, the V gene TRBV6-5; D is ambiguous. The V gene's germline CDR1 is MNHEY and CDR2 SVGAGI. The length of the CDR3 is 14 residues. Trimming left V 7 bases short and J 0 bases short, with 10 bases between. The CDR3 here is CASIGRHSGNTIYF. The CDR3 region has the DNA TGTGCCAGCATCGGGCGCCACTCTGGAAACACCATATATTTT.

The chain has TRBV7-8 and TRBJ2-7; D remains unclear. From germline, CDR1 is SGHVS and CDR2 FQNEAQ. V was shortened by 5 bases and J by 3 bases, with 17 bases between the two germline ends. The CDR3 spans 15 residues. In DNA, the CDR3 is TGTGCCAGCAGCGTCACGGCCTCCCTGGGCTACGAGCAGTACTTC. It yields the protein CASSVTASLGYEQYF.

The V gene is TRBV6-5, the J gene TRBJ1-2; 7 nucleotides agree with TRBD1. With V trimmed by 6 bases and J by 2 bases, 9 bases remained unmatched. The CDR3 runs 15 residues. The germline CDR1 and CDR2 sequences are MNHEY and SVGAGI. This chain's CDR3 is CASSRTGERNYGYTF. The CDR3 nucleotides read TGTGCCAGCAGCAGAACAGGGGAAAGGAACTATGGCTACACCTTC.

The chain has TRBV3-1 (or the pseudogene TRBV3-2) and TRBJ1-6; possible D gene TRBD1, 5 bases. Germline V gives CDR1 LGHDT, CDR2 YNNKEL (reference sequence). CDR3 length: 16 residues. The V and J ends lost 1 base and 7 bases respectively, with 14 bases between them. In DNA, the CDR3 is TGTGCCAGCAGCCAAGCCCGGGGGGGGATAAATTCACCCCTCCACTTT. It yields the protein CASSQARGGINSPLHF.

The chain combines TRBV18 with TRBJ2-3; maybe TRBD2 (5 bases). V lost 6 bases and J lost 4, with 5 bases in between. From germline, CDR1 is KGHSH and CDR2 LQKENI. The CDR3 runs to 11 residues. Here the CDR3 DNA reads TGTGCCAGCTCTAGCGCAGATACGCAGTATTTT. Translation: CASSSADTQYF.

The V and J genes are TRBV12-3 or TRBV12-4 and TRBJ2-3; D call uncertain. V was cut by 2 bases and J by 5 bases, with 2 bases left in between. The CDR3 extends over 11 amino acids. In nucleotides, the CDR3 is TGTGCCAGCAGTTTATTAGATACGCAGTATTTT. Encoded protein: CASSLLDTQYF.

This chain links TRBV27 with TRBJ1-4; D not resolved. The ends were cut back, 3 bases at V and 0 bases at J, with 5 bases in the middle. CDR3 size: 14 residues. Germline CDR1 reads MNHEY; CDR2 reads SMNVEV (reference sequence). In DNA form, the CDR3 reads TGTGCCAGCAGTTTTGGAACAACTAATGAAAAACTGTTTTTT. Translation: CASSFGTTNEKLFF.

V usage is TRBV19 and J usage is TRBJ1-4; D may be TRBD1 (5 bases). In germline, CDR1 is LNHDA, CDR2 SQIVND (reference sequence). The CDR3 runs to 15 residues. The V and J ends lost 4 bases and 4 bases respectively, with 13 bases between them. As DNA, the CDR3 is TGTGCCAGTAGTACCCTGACAGTCCTTAATGAAAAACTGTTTTTT. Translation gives CASSTLTVLNEKLFF.

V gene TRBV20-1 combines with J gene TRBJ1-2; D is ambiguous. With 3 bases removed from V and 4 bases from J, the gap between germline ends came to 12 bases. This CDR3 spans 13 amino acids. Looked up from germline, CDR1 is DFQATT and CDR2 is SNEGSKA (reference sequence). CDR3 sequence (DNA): TGCAGTGCTAGTTTGGGAGTTGGCTATGGCTACACCTTC. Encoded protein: CSASLGVGYGYTF.

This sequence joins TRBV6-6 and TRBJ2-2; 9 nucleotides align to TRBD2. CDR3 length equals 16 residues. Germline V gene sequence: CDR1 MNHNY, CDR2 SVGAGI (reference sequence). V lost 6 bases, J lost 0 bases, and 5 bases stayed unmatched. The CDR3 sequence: CASSERGVANTGELFF. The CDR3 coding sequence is TGTGCCAGCAGCGAGCGGGGGGTCGCGAACACCGGGGAGCTGTTTTTT.

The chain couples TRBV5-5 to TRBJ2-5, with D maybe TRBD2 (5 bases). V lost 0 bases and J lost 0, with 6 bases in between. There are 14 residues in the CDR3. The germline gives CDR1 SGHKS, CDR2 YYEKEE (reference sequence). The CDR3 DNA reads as TGTGCCAGCAGCTTGGTTAGCGACCAAGAGACCCAGTACTTC. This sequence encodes CASSLVSDQETQYF.

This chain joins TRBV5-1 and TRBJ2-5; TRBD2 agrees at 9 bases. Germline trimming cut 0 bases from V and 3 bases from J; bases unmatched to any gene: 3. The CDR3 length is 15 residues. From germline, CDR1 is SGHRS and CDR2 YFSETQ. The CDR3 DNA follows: TGCGCCAGCAGCTTGGATCGCGGGGGGGAAGAGACCCAGTACTTC. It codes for CASSLDRGGEETQYF.

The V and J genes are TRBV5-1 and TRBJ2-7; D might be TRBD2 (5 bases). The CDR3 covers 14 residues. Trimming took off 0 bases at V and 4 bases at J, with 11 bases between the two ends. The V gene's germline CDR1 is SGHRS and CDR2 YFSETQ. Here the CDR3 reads CASSLEGGFYEQYF. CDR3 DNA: TGCGCCAGCAGCTTGGAAGGAGGTTTTTACGAGCAGTACTTC.

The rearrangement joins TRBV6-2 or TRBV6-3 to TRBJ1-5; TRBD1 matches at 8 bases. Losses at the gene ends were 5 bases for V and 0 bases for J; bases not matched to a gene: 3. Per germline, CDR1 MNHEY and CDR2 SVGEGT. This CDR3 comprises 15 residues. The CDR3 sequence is CASSPDRDSNQPQHF. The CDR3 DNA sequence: TGTGCCAGCAGTCCGGACAGGGATAGCAATCAGCCCCAGCATTTT.

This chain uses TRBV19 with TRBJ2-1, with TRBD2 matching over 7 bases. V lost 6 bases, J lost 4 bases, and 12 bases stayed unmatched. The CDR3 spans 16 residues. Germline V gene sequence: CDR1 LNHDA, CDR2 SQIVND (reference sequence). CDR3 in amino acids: CASRNRGSPIYNEQFF. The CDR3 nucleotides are TGTGCCAGTAGGAATCGCGGGAGTCCCATTTACAATGAGCAGTTCTTC. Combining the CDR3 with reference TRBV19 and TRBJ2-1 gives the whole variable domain DGGITQSPKYLFRKEGQNVTLSCEQNLNHDAMYWYRQDPGQGLRLIYYSQIVNDFQKGDIAEGYSVSREKKESFPLTVTSAQKNPTAFYLCASRNRGSPIYNEQFFGPGTRLTVL.

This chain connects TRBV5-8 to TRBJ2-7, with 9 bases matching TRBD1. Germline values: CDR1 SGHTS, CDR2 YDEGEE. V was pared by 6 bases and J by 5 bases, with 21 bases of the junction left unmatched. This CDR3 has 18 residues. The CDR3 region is CASTSAFSGGTGYDEQYF. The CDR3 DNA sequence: TGTGCCAGCACCTCGGCCTTCTCTGGGGGGACAGGGTATGACGAGCAGTACTTC. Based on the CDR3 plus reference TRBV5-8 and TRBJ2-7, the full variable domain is EAGVTQSPTHLIKTRGQQATLRCSPISGHTSVYWYQQALGLGLQFLLWYDEGEERNRGNFPPRFSGRQFPNYSSELNVNALELEDSALYLCASTSAFSGGTGYDEQYFGPGTRLTVT.

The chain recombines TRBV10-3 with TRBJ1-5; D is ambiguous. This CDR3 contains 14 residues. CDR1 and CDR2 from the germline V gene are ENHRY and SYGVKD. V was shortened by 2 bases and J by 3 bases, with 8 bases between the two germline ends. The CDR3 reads CAISEGRNNQPQHF. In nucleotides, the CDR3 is TGTGCCATCAGTGAGGGGCGGAACAATCAGCCCCAGCATTTT.

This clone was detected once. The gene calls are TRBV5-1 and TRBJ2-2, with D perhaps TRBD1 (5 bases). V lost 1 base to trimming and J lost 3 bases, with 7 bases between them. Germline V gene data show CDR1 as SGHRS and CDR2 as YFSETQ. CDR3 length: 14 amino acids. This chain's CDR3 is CASSLKQDTGELFF. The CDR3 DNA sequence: TGCGCCAGCAGCTTGAAACAGGACACCGGGGAGCTGTTTTTT. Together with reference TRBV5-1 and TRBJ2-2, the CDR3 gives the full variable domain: KAGVTQTPRYLIKTRGQQVTLSCSPISGHRSVSWYQQTPGQGLQFLFEYFSETQRNKGNFPGRFSGRQFSNSRSEMNVSTLELGDSALYLCASSLKQDTGELFFGEGSRLTVL.

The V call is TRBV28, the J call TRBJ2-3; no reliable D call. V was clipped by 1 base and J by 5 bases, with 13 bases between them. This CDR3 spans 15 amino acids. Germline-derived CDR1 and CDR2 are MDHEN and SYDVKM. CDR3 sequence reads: CASSLSSPGLDTQYF. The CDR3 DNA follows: TGTGCCAGCAGTTTATCTTCTCCTGGTCTAGATACGCAGTATTTT.

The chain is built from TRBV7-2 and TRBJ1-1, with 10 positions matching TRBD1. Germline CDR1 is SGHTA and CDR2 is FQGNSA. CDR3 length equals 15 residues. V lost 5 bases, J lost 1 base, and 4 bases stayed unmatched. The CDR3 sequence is CASSPRTGGNTEAFF. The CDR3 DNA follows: TGTGCCAGCAGCCCCCGGACAGGGGGGAACACTGAAGCTTTCTTT.

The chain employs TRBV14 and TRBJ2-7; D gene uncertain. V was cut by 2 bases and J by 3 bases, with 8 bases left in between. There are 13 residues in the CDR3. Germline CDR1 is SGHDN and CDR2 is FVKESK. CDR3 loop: CASSQRVRYEQYF. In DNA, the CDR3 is TGTGCCAGCAGCCAAAGGGTCCGCTACGAGCAGTACTTC.

CDR3 protein: CASSPETRALGGYTF. CDR3 in DNA: TGTGCCAGTAGTCCGGAAACCCGGGCCTTGGGGGGCTACACCTTC. V gene TRBV19 combines with J gene TRBJ1-2; D gene uncertain. This CDR3 is built from 15 residues. Per the germline V gene, CDR1 is LNHDA and CDR2 is SQIVND (reference sequence). Trimming pared 5 bases from V and 8 bases from J, leaving 21 bases between.

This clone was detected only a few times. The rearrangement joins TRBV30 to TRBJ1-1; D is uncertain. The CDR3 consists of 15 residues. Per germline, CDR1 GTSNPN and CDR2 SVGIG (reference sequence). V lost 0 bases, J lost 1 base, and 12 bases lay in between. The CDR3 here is CAWSVRGRKNTEAFF. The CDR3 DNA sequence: TGTGCCTGGAGTGTACGAGGGAGAAAGAACACTGAAGCTTTCTTT. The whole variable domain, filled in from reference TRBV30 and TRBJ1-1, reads SQTIHQWPATLVQPVGSPLSLECTVEGTSNPNLYWYRQAAGRGLQLLFYSVGIGQISSEVPQNLSASRPQDRQFILSSKKLLLSDSGFYLCAWSVRGRKNTEAFFGQGTRLTVV.

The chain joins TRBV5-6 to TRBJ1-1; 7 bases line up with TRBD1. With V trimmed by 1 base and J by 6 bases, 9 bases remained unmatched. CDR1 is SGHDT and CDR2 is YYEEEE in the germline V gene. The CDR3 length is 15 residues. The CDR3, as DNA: TGTGCCAGCAGCTTGCGACAGGGTTGGTTTGCTGAAGCTTTCTTT. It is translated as CASSLRQGWFAEAFF.

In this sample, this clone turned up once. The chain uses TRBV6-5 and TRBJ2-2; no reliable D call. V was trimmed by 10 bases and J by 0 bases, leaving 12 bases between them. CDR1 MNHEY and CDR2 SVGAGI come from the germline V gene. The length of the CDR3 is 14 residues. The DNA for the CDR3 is TGTGCCACAAAAGTAGGCACGAACACCGGGGAGCTGTTTTTT. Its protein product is CATKVGTNTGELFF.